The 15 T cell receptor beta chains listed next were all sequenced from one sample in a study of T cell repertoires in cytomegalovirus infection. TCRdb called the reads again in MiXCR, with one record for every CDR3 protein. The data hold approximately 500,000 distinct CDR3 sequences, with approximately 15% observed a single time. The sample taken for sequencing was CD8+ T cells from PBMCs. The receptors stem from a human donor in good health (CMV status not recorded). Some clones in this sample may be carry-over from other donors' samples.

This chain uses TRBV30 with TRBJ2-2, with D possibly being TRBD2 (6 bases). CDR1 and CDR2 (germline): GTSNPN, SVGIG (reference sequence). The CDR3 loop spans 15 amino acids. V gave up 2 bases and J gave up 3 bases, with 13 bases separating them. Here the CDR3 DNA reads TGTGCCTGGAGTTCCGGGACTCTCTACACCGGGGAGCTGTTTTTT. It encodes CAWSSGTLYTGELFF. Based on the CDR3 plus reference TRBV30 and TRBJ2-2, the full variable domain is SQTIHQWPATLVQPVGSPLSLECTVEGTSNPNLYWYRQAAGRGLQLLFYSVGIGQISSEVPQNLSASRPQDRQFILSSKKLLLSDSGFYLCAWSSGTLYTGELFFGEGSRLTVL.

In its sample, this clonotype was seen many times. V and J are TRBV12-3 or TRBV12-4 and TRBJ2-5, with 7 bases that match TRBD2. The V gene end was trimmed by 6 bases and the J gene end by 5 bases; junction bases not matched to a gene: 9. This CDR3 has 14 residues. The CDR3 region has the DNA TGTGCCAGCAGCTTCTCATCCGGGGGGGAGACCCAGTACTTC. It encodes CASSFSSGGETQYF.

This clonotype was observed many times. The chain employs TRBV7-8 and TRBJ1-4; D unresolved. The germline gives CDR1 SGHVS, CDR2 FQNEAQ. Trimming cost V 4 bases and J 4 bases, with 16 bases left between them. The CDR3 loop spans 16 amino acids. The CDR3 sequence: CASSSTGQGHNEKLFF. In nucleotides, the CDR3 is TGTGCCAGCAGCTCCACCGGGCAAGGGCATAATGAAAAACTGTTTTTT.

This clonotype was counted at least ten times. The chain joins TRBV6-5 to TRBJ2-7; D might be TRBD1 or TRBD2, each matching 7 bases. Per germline, CDR1 MNHEY and CDR2 SVGAGI. This CDR3 region has 18 residues. V was clipped by 0 bases and J by 2 bases, with 20 bases between them. The CDR3 reads CASSYSSGRGRPPYEQYF. The CDR3 region has the DNA TGTGCCAGCAGTTACTCGTCGGGGAGGGGGCGACCCCCCTACGAGCAGTACTTC.

This clonotype was observed a few times. This chain uses TRBV9 with TRBJ2-7; D perhaps matches TRBD1 (6 bases). V lost 4 bases and J lost 0, with 14 bases in between. The CDR3 consists of 15 residues. The germline CDR1 and CDR2 sequences are SGDLS and YYNGEE. The CDR3 here is CASSPGDTYSYEQYF. The CDR3 DNA reads as TGTGCCAGCAGCCCAGGGGACACGTACTCCTACGAGCAGTACTTC. The variable domain in full, completed from reference TRBV9 and TRBJ2-7, reads DSGVTQTPKHLITATGQRVTLRCSPRSGDLSVYWYQQSLDQGLQFLIQYYNGEERAKGNILERFSAQQFPDLHSELNLSSLELGDSALYFCASSPGDTYSYEQYFGPGTRLTVT.

There are many counts of this clonotype. The chain is built from TRBV11-2 and TRBJ2-5; tentatively, D is TRBD2 (5 bases). Trimming shortened V by 5 bases and J by 2 bases, and 9 bases separated the two germline ends. This CDR3 has 13 residues. In germline, CDR1 is SGHAT, CDR2 FQNNGV. In nucleotides, the CDR3 is TGTGCCAGCAGCCAGGAGGTACAAGAGACCCAGTACTTC. Translated: CASSQEVQETQYF.

This clonotype has a handful of counts. The chain recombines TRBV12-5 with TRBJ1-2, with D uncertain. Between the trimmed V and J ends, which lost 2 bases and 5 bases, there was a span of 3 bases. This CDR3 is built from 11 residues. Per the germline V gene, CDR1 is LGHNT and CDR2 is FRNRAP. In DNA form, the CDR3 reads TGTGCTAGTGGTTTGCCGTATGGCTACACCTTC. It encodes CASGLPYGYTF.

The CDR3 region is CASSFGAKAFF. The CDR3 DNA reads TGTGCCAGCAGCTTTGGAGCAAAAGCTTTCTTT. The J gene is TRBJ1-1, the V gene TRBV7-8, with D unclear. Germline V gene lookup returns CDR1 SGHVS and CDR2 FQNEAQ. With 3 bases removed from V and 9 bases from J, the gap between germline ends came to 8 bases. The CDR3 is made up of 11 amino acids. Together with reference TRBV7-8 and TRBJ1-1, the CDR3 gives the full variable domain: GAGVSQSPRYKVAKRGQDVALRCDPISGHVSLFWYQQALGQGPEFLTYFQNEAQLDKSGLPSDRFFAERPEGSVSTLKIQRTQQEDSAVYLCASSFGAKAFFGQGTRLTVV.

This clonotype appeared a few times. This chain connects TRBV5-1 to TRBJ1-1, with D tentatively TRBD1 (6 bases). Trimming removed 0 bases at V and 7 bases at J, with 16 bases between. There are 15 residues in the CDR3. Germline assignment: CDR1 SGHRS and CDR2 YFSETQ. The CDR3 nucleotides are TGCGCCAGCAGCTTGGAGTGGGGGGCATCAAATGAAGCTTTCTTT. Its protein is CASSLEWGASNEAFF.

In this sample, this clonotype turned up a few times. V usage is TRBV27 and J usage is TRBJ1-3, with D possibly TRBD1 on 6 matching bases. V was cut by 4 bases and J by 0 bases, with 10 bases left in between. The CDR3 contains 15 residues. CDR1 and CDR2 from the germline V gene are MNHEY and SMNVEV (reference sequence). The CDR3 sequence is CASSSWTDSGNTIYF. In DNA form, the CDR3 reads TGTGCCAGCAGTTCCTGGACAGACTCTGGAAACACCATATATTTT.

This clonotype was recorded many times. V is TRBV7-3 and J is TRBJ2-3; TRBD1 is a possible D gene (5 bases). Trimming left V 4 bases short and J 4 bases short, with 9 bases between. The CDR3 covers 13 residues. Germline V gene data show CDR1 as SGHTA and CDR2 as FQGTGA. The CDR3 region has the DNA TGTGCCAGCAGCTGGGGCCCCCCAGATACGCAGTATTTT. Translation: CASSWGPPDTQYF.

This clonotype turned up a few times. V usage is TRBV27 and J usage is TRBJ1-2; 11 bases align to TRBD1. The CDR3 runs to 17 residues. Germline loops: CDR1 MNHEY, CDR2 SMNVEV (reference sequence). V shed 5 bases, J shed 4 bases, and the junction held 12 bases outside the gene matches. The CDR3 here is CASSTRDRGYLGYGYTF. CDR3 bases: TGTGCCAGCAGTACCCGGGACAGGGGGTATCTTGGCTATGGCTACACCTTC.

This clonotype was observed a handful of times. V usage is TRBV4-1 and J usage is TRBJ1-1; D remains unclear. The germline CDR1 and CDR2 sequences are MGHRA and YSYEKL. Trimming took 1 base from V and 0 from J, leaving 9 bases between them. The CDR3 runs to 15 residues. The DNA for the CDR3 is TGCGCCAGCAGCCAAGTAGGGTCGTTGAACACTGAAGCTTTCTTT. It yields the protein CASSQVGSLNTEAFF.

This clonotype has only a few counts. J is TRBJ2-7 and V is TRBV12-3 or TRBV12-4; possibly TRBD1 for D (5 bases). Between the trimmed V and J ends, which lost 5 bases and 2 bases, there was a span of 10 bases. The CDR3 totals 13 residues. The DNA for the CDR3 is TGTGCCAGCAGTCAGACAGCCACCTACGAGCAGTACTTC. Its protein is CASSQTATYEQYF.

There are many counts of this clonotype. The CDR3 loop is CAWSAGRSYGYTF. The CDR3 nucleotides are TGTGCCTGGAGTGCGGGGCGAAGCTATGGCTACACCTTC. The J gene is TRBJ1-2, the V gene TRBV30; TRBD1 might be the D (5 bases). V lost 1 base and J lost 4, with 10 bases in between. The germline V gene has CDR1 GTSNPN and CDR2 SVGIG (reference sequence). The CDR3 has 13 residues. Together with reference TRBV30 and TRBJ1-2, the CDR3 gives the full variable domain: SQTIHQWPATLVQPVGSPLSLECTVEGTSNPNLYWYRQAAGRGLQLLFYSVGIGQISSEVPQNLSASRPQDRQFILSSKKLLLSDSGFYLCAWSAGRSYGYTFGSGTRLTVV.